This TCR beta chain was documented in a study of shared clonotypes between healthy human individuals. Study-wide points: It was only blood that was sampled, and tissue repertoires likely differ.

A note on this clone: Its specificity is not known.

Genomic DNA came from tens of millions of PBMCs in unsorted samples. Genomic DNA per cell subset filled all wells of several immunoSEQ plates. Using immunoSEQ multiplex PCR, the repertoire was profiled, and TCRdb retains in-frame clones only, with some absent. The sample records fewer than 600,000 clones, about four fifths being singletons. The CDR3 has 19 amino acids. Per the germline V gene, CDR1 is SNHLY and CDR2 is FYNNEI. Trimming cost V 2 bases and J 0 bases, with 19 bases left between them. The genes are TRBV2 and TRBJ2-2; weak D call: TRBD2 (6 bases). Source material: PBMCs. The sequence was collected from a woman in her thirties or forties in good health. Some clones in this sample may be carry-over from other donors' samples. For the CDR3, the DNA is TGTGCCAGCAGTGAACCGGGGAGGCGAGGACGGTCGAACACCGGGGAGCTGTTTTTT. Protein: CASSEPGRRGRSNTGELFF.